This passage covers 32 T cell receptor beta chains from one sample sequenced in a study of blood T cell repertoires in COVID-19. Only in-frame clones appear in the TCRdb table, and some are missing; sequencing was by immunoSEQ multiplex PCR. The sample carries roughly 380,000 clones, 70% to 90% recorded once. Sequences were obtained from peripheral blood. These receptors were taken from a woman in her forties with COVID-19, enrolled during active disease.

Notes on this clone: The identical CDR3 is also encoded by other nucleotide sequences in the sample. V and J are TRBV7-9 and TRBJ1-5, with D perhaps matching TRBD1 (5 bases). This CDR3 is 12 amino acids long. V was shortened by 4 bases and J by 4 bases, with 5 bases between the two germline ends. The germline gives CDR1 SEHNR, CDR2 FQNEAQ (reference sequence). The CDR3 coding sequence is TGTGCCAGCAGCTCAGGGAATCAGCCCCAGCATTTT. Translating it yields CASSSGNQPQHF. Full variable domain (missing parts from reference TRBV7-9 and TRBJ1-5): DTGVSQNPRHKITKRGQNVTFRCDPISEHNRLYWYRQTLGQGPEFLTYFQNEAQLEKSRLLSDRFSAERPKGSFSTLEIQRTEQGDSAMYLCASSSGNQPQHFGDGTRLSIL.

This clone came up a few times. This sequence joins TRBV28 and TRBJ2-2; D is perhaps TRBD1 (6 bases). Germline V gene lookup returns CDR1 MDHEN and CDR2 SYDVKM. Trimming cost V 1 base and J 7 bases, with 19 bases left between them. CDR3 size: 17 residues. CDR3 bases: TGTGCCAGCAGTTTATATAGGGCCAGGGGATGGGTCGGGGAGCTGTTTTTT. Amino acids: CASSLYRARGWVGELFF.

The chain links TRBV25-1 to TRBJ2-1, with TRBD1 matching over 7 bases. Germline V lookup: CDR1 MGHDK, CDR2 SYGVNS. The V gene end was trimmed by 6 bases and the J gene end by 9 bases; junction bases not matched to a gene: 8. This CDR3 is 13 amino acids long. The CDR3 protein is CASSRDSTVEQFF. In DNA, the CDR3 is TGTGCCAGCAGCCGGGACAGCACGGTTGAGCAGTTCTTC.

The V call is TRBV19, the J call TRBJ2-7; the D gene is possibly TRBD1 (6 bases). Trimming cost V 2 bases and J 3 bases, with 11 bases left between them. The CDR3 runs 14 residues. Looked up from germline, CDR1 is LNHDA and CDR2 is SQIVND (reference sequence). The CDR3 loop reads CASSITGLVYEQYF. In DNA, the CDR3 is TGTGCCAGTAGTATAACAGGGTTGGTCTACGAGCAGTACTTC.

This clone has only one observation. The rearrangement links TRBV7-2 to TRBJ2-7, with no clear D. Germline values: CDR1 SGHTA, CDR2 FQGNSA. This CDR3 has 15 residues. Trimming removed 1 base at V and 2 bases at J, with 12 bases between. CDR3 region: CASSLGFSHPYEQYF. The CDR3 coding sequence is TGTGCCAGCAGCTTAGGGTTTAGCCACCCCTACGAGCAGTACTTC.

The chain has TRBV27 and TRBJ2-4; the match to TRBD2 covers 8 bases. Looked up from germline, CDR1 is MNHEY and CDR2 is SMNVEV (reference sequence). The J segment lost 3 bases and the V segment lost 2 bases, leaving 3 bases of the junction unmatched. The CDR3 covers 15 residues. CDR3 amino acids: CASSLAGGVKNIQYF. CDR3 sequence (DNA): TGTGCCAGCAGTTTAGCGGGGGGAGTCAAAAACATTCAGTACTTC.

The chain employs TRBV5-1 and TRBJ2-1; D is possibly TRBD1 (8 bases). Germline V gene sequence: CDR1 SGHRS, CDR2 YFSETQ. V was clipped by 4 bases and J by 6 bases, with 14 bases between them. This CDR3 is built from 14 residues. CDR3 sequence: CASSEDREGNEQFF. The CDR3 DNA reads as TGCGCCAGCAGCGAGGACAGGGAGGGCAATGAGCAGTTCTTC.

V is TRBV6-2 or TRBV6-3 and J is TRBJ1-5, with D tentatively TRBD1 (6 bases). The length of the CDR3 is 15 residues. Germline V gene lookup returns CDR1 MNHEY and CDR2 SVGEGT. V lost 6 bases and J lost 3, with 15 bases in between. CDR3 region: CASSSGTHNNQPQHF. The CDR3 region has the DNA TGTGCCAGCAGCTCCGGGACACACAACAATCAGCCCCAGCATTTT.

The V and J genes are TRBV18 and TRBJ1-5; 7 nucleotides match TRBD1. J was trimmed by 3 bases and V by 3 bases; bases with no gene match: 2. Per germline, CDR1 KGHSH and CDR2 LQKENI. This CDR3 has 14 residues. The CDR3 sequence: CASSPGQNNQPQHF. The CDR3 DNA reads TGTGCCAGCTCACCGGGACAGAACAATCAGCCCCAGCATTTT.

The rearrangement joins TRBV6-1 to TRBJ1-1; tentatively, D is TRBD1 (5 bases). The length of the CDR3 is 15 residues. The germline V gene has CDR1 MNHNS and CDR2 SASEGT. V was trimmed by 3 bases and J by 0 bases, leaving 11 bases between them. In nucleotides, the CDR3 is TGTGCCAGCAGTGACCGTGGAGGGGTGAACACTGAAGCTTTCTTT. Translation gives CASSDRGGVNTEAFF.

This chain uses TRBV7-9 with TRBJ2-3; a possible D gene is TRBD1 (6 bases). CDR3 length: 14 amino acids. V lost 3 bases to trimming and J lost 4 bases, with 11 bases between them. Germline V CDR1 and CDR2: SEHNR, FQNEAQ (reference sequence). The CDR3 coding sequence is TGTGCCAGCAGCTTCAGGGGAGAGGCAGATACGCAGTATTTT. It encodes CASSFRGEADTQYF. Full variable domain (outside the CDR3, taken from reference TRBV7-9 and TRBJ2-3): DTGVSQNPRHKITKRGQNVTFRCDPISEHNRLYWYRQTLGQGPEFLTYFQNEAQLEKSRLLSDRFSAERPKGSFSTLEIQRTEQGDSAMYLCASSFRGEADTQYFGPGTRLTVL.

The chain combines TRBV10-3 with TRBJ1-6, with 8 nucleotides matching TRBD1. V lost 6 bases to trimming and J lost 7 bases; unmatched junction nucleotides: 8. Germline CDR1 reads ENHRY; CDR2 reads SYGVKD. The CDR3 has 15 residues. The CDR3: CAIRDYDRGNSPLHF. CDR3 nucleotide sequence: TGTGCCATCAGAGATTACGACAGGGGCAATTCACCCCTCCACTTT.

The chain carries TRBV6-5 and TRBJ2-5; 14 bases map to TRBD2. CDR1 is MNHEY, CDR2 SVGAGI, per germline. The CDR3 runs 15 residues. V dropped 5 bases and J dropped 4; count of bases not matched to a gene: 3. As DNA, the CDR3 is TGTGCCAGCAGTCGACTAGCGGGAGGGGTAGAGACCCAGTACTTC. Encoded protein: CASSRLAGGVETQYF.

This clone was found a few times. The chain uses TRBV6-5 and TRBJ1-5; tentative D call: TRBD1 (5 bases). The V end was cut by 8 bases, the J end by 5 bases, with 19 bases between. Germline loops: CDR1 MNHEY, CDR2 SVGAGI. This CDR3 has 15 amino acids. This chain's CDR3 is CASFLDTSSHQPQHF. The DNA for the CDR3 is TGTGCCAGCTTTTTGGACACTTCGTCTCATCAGCCCCAGCATTTT.

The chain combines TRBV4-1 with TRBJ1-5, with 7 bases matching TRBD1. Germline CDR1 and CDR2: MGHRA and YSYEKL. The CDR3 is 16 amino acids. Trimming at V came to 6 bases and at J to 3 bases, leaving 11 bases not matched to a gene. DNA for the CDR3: TGCGCCAGCAGTTCCGACAGGGTAGGGGACAATCAGCCCCAGCATTTT. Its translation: CASSSDRVGDNQPQHF.

CDR3 sequence (DNA): TGTGCCAGCTCACCTCGCCAGGGAAACAGGGGACGGGAGACCCAGTACTTC. Translating gives CASSPRQGNRGRETQYF. The chain has TRBV18 and TRBJ2-5; 7 bases align to TRBD1. The CDR3 has 17 residues. Germline V gene lookup returns CDR1 KGHSH and CDR2 LQKENI. The V segment lost 3 bases and the J segment 5 bases; nucleotides outside the gene matches: 15.

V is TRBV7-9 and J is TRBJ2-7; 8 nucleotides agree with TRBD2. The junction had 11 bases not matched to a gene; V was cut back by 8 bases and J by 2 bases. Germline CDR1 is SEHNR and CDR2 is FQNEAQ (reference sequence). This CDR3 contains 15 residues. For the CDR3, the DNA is TGTGCCAGCTTTCGGTGGTCGGGGGGGACCTACGAGCAGTACTTC. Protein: CASFRWSGGTYEQYF.

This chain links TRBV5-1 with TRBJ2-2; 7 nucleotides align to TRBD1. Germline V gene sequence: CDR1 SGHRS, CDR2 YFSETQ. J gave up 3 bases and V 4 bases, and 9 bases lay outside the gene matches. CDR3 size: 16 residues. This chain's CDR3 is CASSLTGLGDTGELFF. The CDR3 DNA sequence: TGCGCCAGCAGCCTGACAGGGCTCGGGGACACCGGGGAGCTGTTTTTT. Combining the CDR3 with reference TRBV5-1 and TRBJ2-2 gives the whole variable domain KAGVTQTPRYLIKTRGQQVTLSCSPISGHRSVSWYQQTPGQGLQFLFEYFSETQRNKGNFPGRFSGRQFSNSRSEMNVSTLELGDSALYLCASSLTGLGDTGELFFGEGSRLTVL.

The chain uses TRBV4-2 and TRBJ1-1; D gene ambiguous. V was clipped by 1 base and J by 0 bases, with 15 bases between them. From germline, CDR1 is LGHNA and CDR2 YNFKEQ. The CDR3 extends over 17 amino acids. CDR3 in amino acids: CASSQGAGSGMNTEAFF. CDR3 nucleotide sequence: TGTGCCAGCAGCCAAGGAGCGGGGTCAGGAATGAACACTGAAGCTTTCTTT.

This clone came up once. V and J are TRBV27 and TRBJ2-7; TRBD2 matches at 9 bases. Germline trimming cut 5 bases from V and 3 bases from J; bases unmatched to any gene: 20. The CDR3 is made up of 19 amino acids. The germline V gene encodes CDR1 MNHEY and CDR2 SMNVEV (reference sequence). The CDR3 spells CASSNLAGFFLGLNYEQYF. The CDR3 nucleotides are TGTGCCAGCAGTAATCTAGCGGGGTTCTTCCTAGGGCTAAACTACGAGCAGTACTTC.

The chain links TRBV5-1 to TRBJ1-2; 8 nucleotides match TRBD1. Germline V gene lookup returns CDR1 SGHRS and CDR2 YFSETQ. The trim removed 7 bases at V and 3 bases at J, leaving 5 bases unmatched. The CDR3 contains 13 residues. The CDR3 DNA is TGCGCCAGCGGCCTGACAGGGGACTATGGCTACACCTTC. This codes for CASGLTGDYGYTF. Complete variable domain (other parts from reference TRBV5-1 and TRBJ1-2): KAGVTQTPRYLIKTRGQQVTLSCSPISGHRSVSWYQQTPGQGLQFLFEYFSETQRNKGNFPGRFSGRQFSNSRSEMNVSTLELGDSALYLCASGLTGDYGYTFGSGTRLTVV.

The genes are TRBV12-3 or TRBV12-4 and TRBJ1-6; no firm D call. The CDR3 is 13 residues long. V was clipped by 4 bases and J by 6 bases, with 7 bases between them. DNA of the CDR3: TGTGCCAGCAGTTGGAGGTCTAATTCACCCCTCCACTTT. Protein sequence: CASSWRSNSPLHF.

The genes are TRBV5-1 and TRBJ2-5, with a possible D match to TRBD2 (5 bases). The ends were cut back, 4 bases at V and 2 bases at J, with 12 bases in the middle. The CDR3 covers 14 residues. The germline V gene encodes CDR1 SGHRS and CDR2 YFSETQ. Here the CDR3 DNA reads TGCGCCAGCAGCGAAGGGCGGGCTCAAGAGACCCAGTACTTC. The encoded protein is CASSEGRAQETQYF. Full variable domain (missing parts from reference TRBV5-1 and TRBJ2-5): KAGVTQTPRYLIKTRGQQVTLSCSPISGHRSVSWYQQTPGQGLQFLFEYFSETQRNKGNFPGRFSGRQFSNSRSEMNVSTLELGDSALYLCASSEGRAQETQYFGPGTRLLVL.

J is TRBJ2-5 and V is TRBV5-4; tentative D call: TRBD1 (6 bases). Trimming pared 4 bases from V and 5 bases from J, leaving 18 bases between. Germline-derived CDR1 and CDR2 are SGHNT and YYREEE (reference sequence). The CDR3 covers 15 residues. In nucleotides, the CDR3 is TGTGCCAGCAGCCCAGACAGGAGGCAACGGGAGACCCAGTACTTC. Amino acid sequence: CASSPDRRQRETQYF. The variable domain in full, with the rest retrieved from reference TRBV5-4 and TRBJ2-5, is ETGVTQSPTHLIKTRGQQVTLRCSSQSGHNTVSWYQQALGQGPQFIFQYYREEENGRGNFPPRFSGLQFPNYSSELNVNALELDDSALYLCASSPDRRQRETQYFGPGTRLLVL.

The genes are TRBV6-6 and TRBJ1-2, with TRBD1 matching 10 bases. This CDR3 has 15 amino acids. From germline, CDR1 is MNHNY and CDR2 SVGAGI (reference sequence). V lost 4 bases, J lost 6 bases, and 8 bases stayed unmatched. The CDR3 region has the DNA TGTGCCAGCAGTTCCGAGACCGGGACAGGGGATGGCTACACCTTC. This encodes CASSSETGTGDGYTF.

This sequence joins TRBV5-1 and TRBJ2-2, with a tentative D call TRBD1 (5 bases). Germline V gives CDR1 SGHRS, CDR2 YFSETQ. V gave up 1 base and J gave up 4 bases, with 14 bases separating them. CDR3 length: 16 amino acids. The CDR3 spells CASSLHGAASTGELFF. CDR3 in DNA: TGCGCCAGCAGCTTGCATGGGGCCGCAAGCACCGGGGAGCTGTTTTTT. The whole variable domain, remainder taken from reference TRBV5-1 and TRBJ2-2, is KAGVTQTPRYLIKTRGQQVTLSCSPISGHRSVSWYQQTPGQGLQFLFEYFSETQRNKGNFPGRFSGRQFSNSRSEMNVSTLELGDSALYLCASSLHGAASTGELFFGEGSRLTVL.

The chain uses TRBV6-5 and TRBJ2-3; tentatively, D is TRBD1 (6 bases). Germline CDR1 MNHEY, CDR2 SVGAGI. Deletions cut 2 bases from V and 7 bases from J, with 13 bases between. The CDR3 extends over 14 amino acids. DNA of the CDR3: TGTGCCAGCAGTTACCTTTACAGGGAAAATACGCAGTATTTT. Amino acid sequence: CASSYLYRENTQYF.

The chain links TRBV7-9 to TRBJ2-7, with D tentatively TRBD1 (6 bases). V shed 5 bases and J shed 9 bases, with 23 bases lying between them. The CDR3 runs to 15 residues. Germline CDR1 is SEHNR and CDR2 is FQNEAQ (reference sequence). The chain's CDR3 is CASSLGMGQGTAQYF. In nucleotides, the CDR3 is TGTGCCAGCAGCCTCGGTATGGGACAAGGGACGGCGCAGTACTTC. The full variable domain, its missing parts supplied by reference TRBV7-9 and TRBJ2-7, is DTGVSQNPRHKITKRGQNVTFRCDPISEHNRLYWYRQTLGQGPEFLTYFQNEAQLEKSRLLSDRFSAERPKGSFSTLEIQRTEQGDSAMYLCASSLGMGQGTAQYFGPGTRLTVT.

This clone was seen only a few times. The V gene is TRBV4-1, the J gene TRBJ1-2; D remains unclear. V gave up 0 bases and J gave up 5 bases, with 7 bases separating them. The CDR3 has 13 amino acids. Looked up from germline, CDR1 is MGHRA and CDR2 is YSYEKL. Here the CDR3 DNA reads TGCGCCAGCAGCCAAGAAACAGCTTATGGCTACACCTTC. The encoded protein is CASSQETAYGYTF.

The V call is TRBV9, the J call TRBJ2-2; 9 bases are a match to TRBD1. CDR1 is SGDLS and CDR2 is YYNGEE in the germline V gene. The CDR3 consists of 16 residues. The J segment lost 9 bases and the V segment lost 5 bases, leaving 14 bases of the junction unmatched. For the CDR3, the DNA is TGTGCCAGCAGTCCCATGGGACAGGGAGGAATCAGGGAGCTGTTTTTT. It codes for CASSPMGQGGIRELFF.

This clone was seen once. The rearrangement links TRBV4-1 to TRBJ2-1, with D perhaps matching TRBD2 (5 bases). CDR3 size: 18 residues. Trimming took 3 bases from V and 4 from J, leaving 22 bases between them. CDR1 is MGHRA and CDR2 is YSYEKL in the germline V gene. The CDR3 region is CASSQALPRRSRYNEQFF. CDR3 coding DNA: TGCGCCAGCAGCCAGGCCCTACCTAGGAGGAGCCGTTACAATGAGCAGTTCTTC.

The CDR3: CASSQGRGQGGEQFF. Written as DNA, the CDR3 is TGCGCCAGCAGCCAAGGCAGGGGGCAAGGAGGAGAGCAGTTCTTC. V usage is TRBV4-3 and J usage is TRBJ2-1, with 8 nucleotides matching TRBD1. Per germline, CDR1 LGHNA and CDR2 YSLEER. This CDR3 has 15 amino acids. The junction had 9 bases not matched to a gene; V was cut back by 1 base and J by 10 bases.